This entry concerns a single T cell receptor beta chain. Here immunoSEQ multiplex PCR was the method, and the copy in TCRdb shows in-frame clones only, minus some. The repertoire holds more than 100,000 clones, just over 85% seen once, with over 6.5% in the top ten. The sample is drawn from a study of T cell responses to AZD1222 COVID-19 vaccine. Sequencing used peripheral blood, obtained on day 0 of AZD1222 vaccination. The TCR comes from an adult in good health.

In DNA, the CDR3 is TGTGCCAGCAGACGGACAGCGAACACCGGGGAGCTGTTTTTT. It codes for CASRRTANTGELFF. The chain employs TRBV28 and TRBJ2-2; D is possibly TRBD1 (6 bases). This CDR3 is 14 amino acids long. Per germline, CDR1 MDHEN and CDR2 SYDVKM. Trimming took off 6 bases at V and 0 bases at J, with 8 bases between the two ends.